Below are 25 T cell receptor beta chains sequenced from a single sample in a study of cytomegalovirus exposure and HLA in healthy donors. Researchers ran the PCR with 60 Vbeta and 13 Jbeta primers. TCRdb keeps only in-frame clones here, not all; method: immunoSEQ multiplex PCR. The sample yields about 140,000 clones, about 80% seen once. The sample consisted of PBMCs. The receptors derive from a young man in good health and CMV-seropositive.

The V and J genes are TRBV7-9 and TRBJ1-1, with 8 bases matching TRBD1. Unmatched junction bases numbered 7, after V lost 4 bases and J lost 6 bases. Per the germline V gene, CDR1 is SEHNR and CDR2 is FQNEAQ (reference sequence). The CDR3 runs 14 residues. The CDR3 sequence: CASSYGQGAAEAFF. The CDR3, as DNA: TGTGCCAGCAGCTACGGACAGGGCGCCGCTGAAGCTTTCTTT.

This clone was found once. The genes are TRBV14 and TRBJ1-2, with D uncertain. The CDR3 totals 14 residues. V was shortened by 0 bases and J by 7 bases, with 12 bases between the two germline ends. Germline-derived CDR1 and CDR2 are SGHDN and FVKESK. This chain's CDR3 is CASSQDHTSGGYTF. CDR3 bases: TGTGCCAGCAGCCAAGACCACACAAGCGGTGGCTACACCTTC.

The V call is TRBV23-1, the J call TRBJ1-3; no clear D gene. TRBV23-1 is filed as an ORF, its function uncertain. The CDR3 runs to 17 residues. Trimming pared 0 bases from V and 0 bases from J, leaving 12 bases between. The CDR3 DNA sequence: TGCGCCAGCAGTCAATCCCCGGGAACCTTCTCTGGAAACACCATATATTTT. The encoded protein is CASSQSPGTFSGNTIYF.

The V and J genes are TRBV7-9 and TRBJ1-4; a possible D gene is TRBD1 (5 bases). Trimming removed 5 bases at V and 7 bases at J, with 20 bases between. This CDR3 has 16 amino acids. Germline V gives CDR1 SEHNR, CDR2 FQNEAQ (reference sequence). CDR3 sequence: CASSPGLLPGGEKLFF. The CDR3 DNA follows: TGTGCCAGCAGCCCGGGACTACTCCCCGGAGGTGAAAAACTGTTTTTT.

The gene calls are TRBV5-5 and TRBJ1-5; 8 positions match TRBD1. Trimming removed 3 bases from V and 7 bases from J; junction bases left unmatched: 6. Germline CDR1 SGHKS, CDR2 YYEKEE (reference sequence). CDR3 length: 14 residues. CDR3 in amino acids: CASSSRQGNQPQHF. The CDR3 nucleotides read TGTGCCAGCAGCTCGCGACAGGGGAACCAGCCCCAGCATTTT.

V gene TRBV27 combines with J gene TRBJ1-5, with 7 nucleotides matching TRBD1. Germline V gene sequence: CDR1 MNHEY, CDR2 SMNVEV (reference sequence). The V and J ends lost 1 base and 1 base, in that order; junction bases with no gene match: 4. This CDR3 is built from 16 residues. The CDR3 is CASSLLGTASNQPQHF. CDR3 nucleotide sequence: TGTGCCAGCAGTTTATTAGGGACAGCGAGCAATCAGCCCCAGCATTTT.

The chain links TRBV28 to TRBJ1-4; TRBD1 matches 7 bases. V lost 6 bases to trimming and J lost 8 bases; unmatched junction nucleotides: 12. CDR3 length equals 15 residues. CDR1 is MDHEN, CDR2 SYDVKM, per germline. Written as DNA, the CDR3 is TGTGCCAGCAGACTCGAGGACAGGTTGGGCGAAAAACTGTTTTTT. Amino acids: CASRLEDRLGEKLFF.

V usage is TRBV2 and J usage is TRBJ1-6; D possibly corresponds to TRBD1 (6 bases). The V gene lost 8 bases and the J gene lost 7 bases, with 12 bases spanning the gap. CDR1 SNHLY and CDR2 FYNNEI come from the germline V gene. The CDR3 has 13 residues. This CDR3 is CASVGQGNSPLHF. CDR3 DNA: TGTGCCAGCGTGGGTCAGGGGAATTCACCCCTCCACTTT.

This sequence joins TRBV7-3 and TRBJ2-5; 10 bases are shared with TRBD1. Losses at the gene ends were 5 bases for V and 5 bases for J; bases not matched to a gene: 5. The CDR3 consists of 14 residues. Germline CDR1 reads SGHTA; CDR2 reads FQGTGA. CDR3: CASSPRQGAETQYF. The CDR3 nucleotides are TGTGCCAGCAGCCCCCGACAGGGGGCTGAGACCCAGTACTTC.

This chain links TRBV5-1 with TRBJ2-7, with 7 bases aligning to TRBD2. The CDR3 runs 15 residues. Germline values: CDR1 SGHRS, CDR2 YFSETQ. Trimming took 0 bases from V and 5 from J; bases not matched to a gene: 8. CDR3 amino acids: CASSLGERENDEQYF. DNA for the CDR3: TGCGCCAGCAGCTTGGGGGAGCGGGAAAATGACGAGCAGTACTTC.

This clone was counted between two and nine times. Here the CDR3 reads CAVGAEQYF. CDR3 coding DNA: TGTGCCGTGGGGGCCGAGCAGTACTTC. V and J are TRBV6-6 and TRBJ2-7; perhaps TRBD1 as D (6 bases). V gave up 11 bases and J gave up 6 bases, with 8 bases separating them. Per germline, CDR1 MNHNY and CDR2 SVGAGI (reference sequence). The CDR3 has 9 amino acids.

J is TRBJ1-3 and V is TRBV6-1, with D uncertain. The length of the CDR3 is 15 residues. Looked up from germline, CDR1 is MNHNS and CDR2 is SASEGT. V lost 6 bases to trimming and J lost 1 base, with 13 bases between them. The CDR3: CASSMEVRSGNTIYF. CDR3 coding DNA: TGTGCCAGCAGCATGGAGGTTCGATCTGGAAACACCATATATTTT.

The chain has TRBV13 and TRBJ1-4; D ambiguous. Germline V gene sequence: CDR1 PRHDT, CDR2 FYEKMQ (reference sequence). CDR3 length equals 12 residues. The germline V and J ends were trimmed by 4 bases and 3 bases, with 3 bases remaining between them. The CDR3 DNA is TGTGCCAGCAGCTCTCCTAATGAAAAACTGTTTTTT. It codes for CASSSPNEKLFF.

This rearrangement joins TRBV5-5 to TRBJ1-2; possible D gene TRBD1, 5 bases. The CDR3 consists of 14 residues. The germline V gene encodes CDR1 SGHKS and CDR2 YYEKEE (reference sequence). V was trimmed by 0 bases and J by 4 bases, leaving 10 bases between them. CDR3 protein: CASSLGWGVYGYTF. CDR3 coding DNA: TGTGCCAGCAGCTTGGGATGGGGCGTCTATGGCTACACCTTC. The full variable domain, completed using reference TRBV5-5 and TRBJ1-2, is DAGVTQSPTHLIKTRGQQVTLRCSPISGHKSVSWYQQVLGQGPQFIFQYYEKEERGRGNFPDRFSARQFPNYSSELNVNALLLGDSALYLCASSLGWGVYGYTFGSGTRLTVV.

The V gene is TRBV29-1, the J gene TRBJ2-3, with D maybe TRBD1 (5 bases). Trimming stripped 1 base from V and 2 bases from J, with 16 bases between. CDR3 length: 16 amino acids. Germline V CDR1 and CDR2: SQVTM, ANQGSEA. The CDR3 DNA sequence: TGCAGCGTTGAAGGGTACGGACATTTTAACACAGATACGCAGTATTTT. Amino acids: CSVEGYGHFNTDTQYF.

The gene calls are TRBV28 and TRBJ1-1; maybe TRBD1 (6 bases). The V end was cut by 2 bases, the J end by 2 bases, with 9 bases between. Germline CDR1 is MDHEN and CDR2 is SYDVKM. The CDR3 runs to 14 residues. CDR3 coding DNA: TGTGCCAGCAGTTTAGGGGGCGGAAACACTGAAGCTTTCTTT. This encodes CASSLGGGNTEAFF.

Comments on this clone: This specimen includes other DNA sequences encoding the same CDR3. The chain couples TRBV28 to TRBJ1-5; a possible D gene is TRBD1 (5 bases). CDR1 is MDHEN and CDR2 is SYDVKM in the germline V gene. The CDR3 extends over 14 amino acids. The V and J ends lost 9 bases and 6 bases respectively, with 18 bases between them. The CDR3 spells CASSSQVPTQPQHF. Written as DNA, the CDR3 is TGTGCCAGTTCATCACAGGTCCCCACTCAGCCCCAGCATTTT.

This clone showed up just a few times. This chain joins TRBV11-3 and TRBJ1-1; weak D call: TRBD1 (5 bases). This CDR3 is built from 14 residues. The ends were cut back, 1 base at V and 4 bases at J, with 10 bases in the middle. Germline CDR1 is SGHNT and CDR2 is YENEEA. This CDR3 is CASSLGRRGTEAFF. The CDR3 nucleotides are TGTGCCAGCAGCTTAGGGAGGAGGGGCACTGAAGCTTTCTTT.

CDR3 region: CASSPGRGEQFF. The CDR3 region has the DNA TGTGCCAGCAGCCCCGGGAGGGGTGAGCAGTTCTTC. This chain connects TRBV7-2 to TRBJ2-1; TRBD2 agrees at 8 bases. The CDR3 covers 12 residues. CDR1 and CDR2 from the germline V gene are SGHTA and FQGNSA. V lost 5 bases, J lost 9 bases, and 3 bases stayed unmatched.

The chain carries TRBV18 and TRBJ1-3; TRBD1 matches at 8 bases. The CDR3 is 15 residues long. Germline V gene sequence: CDR1 KGHSH, CDR2 LQKENI. The ends lost 4 bases at V and 2 bases at J; junction bases unmatched: 4. CDR3 region: CASSLTGEAGNTIYF. The DNA of the CDR3 is TGTGCCAGCTCACTGACAGGGGAGGCTGGAAACACCATATATTTT.

The chain combines TRBV7-2 with TRBJ2-7; 7 positions match TRBD2. The CDR3 contains 15 residues. With 5 bases clipped from V and 3 bases from J, the junction kept 10 bases outside the gene matches. Germline V gene lookup returns CDR1 SGHTA and CDR2 FQGNSA. As DNA, the CDR3 is TGTGCCAGCAGCCTTATGCGGGGCGGGAGCTACGAGCAGTACTTC. It translates to CASSLMRGGSYEQYF.

This clone was seen just once. This rearrangement joins TRBV29-1 to TRBJ1-1, with 7 positions matching TRBD1. Germline-derived CDR1 and CDR2 are SQVTM and ANQGSEA. With 2 bases clipped from V and 0 bases from J, the junction kept 9 bases outside the gene matches. The CDR3 totals 16 residues. In DNA form, the CDR3 reads TGCAGCGTTGAATTTGGGCAGGGGGTGATGAACACTGAAGCTTTCTTT. Translation gives CSVEFGQGVMNTEAFF.

The chain is built from TRBV2 and TRBJ2-5; D call uncertain. V shed 10 bases and J shed 2 bases, with 11 bases lying between them. Germline CDR1 is SNHLY and CDR2 is FYNNEI. This CDR3 comprises 12 residues. CDR3 region: CAITRSQETQYF. The CDR3 nucleotides read TGTGCCATCACACGCTCACAAGAGACCCAGTACTTC.

This chain links TRBV27 with TRBJ1-5; 9 bases are shared with TRBD1. The CDR3 covers 13 residues. Germline V gene data show CDR1 as MNHEY and CDR2 as SMNVEV (reference sequence). Trimming at V came to 11 bases and at J to 3 bases, leaving 5 bases not matched to a gene. The CDR3 is CAAGTGNNQPQHF. The CDR3 bases are TGTGCCGCCGGGACAGGGAACAATCAGCCCCAGCATTTT.

This clone showed up just once. CDR3 protein: CASSLVASGGYEQYF. CDR3 bases: TGTGCCAGCAGCTTAGTTGCTAGCGGTGGATACGAGCAGTACTTC. The gene calls are TRBV7-8 and TRBJ2-7, with 7 nucleotides matching TRBD2. CDR1 is SGHVS, CDR2 FQNEAQ, per germline. The CDR3 is 15 amino acids. The trim removed 1 base at V and 4 bases at J, leaving 7 bases unmatched.